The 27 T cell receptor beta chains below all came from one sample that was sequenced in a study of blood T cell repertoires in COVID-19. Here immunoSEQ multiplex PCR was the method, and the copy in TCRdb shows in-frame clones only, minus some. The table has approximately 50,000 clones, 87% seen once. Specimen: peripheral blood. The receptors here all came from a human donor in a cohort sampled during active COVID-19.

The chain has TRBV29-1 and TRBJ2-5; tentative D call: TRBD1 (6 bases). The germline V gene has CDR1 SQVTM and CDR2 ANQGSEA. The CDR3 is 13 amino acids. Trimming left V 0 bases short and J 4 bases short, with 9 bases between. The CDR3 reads CSVEDGGIETQYF. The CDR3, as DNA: TGCAGCGTTGAAGATGGGGGCATAGAGACCCAGTACTTC.

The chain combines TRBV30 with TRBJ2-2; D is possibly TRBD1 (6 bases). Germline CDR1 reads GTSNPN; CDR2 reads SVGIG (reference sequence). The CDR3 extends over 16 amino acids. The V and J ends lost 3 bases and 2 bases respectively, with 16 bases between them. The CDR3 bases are TGTGCCTGGAGGCAGGCCGGGACAATAAACACCGGGGAGCTGTTTTTT. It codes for CAWRQAGTINTGELFF.

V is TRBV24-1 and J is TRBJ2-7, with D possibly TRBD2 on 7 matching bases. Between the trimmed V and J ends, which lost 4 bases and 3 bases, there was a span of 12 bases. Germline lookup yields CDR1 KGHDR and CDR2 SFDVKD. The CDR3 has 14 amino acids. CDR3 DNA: TGTGCCACCAGTGAGAGGGGGGGCTGCTACGAGCAGTACTTC. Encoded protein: CATSERGGCYEQYF.

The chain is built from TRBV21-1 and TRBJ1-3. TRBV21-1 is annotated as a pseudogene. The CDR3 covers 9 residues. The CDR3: CARSNTIYF. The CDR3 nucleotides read TGTGCCCGGTCAAACACCATATATTTT.

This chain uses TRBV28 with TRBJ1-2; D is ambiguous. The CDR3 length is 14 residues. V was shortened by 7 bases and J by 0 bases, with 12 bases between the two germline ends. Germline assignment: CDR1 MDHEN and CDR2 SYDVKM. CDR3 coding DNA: TGTGCCAGCACTACTTTAGTCTCTAACTATGGCTACACCTTC. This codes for CASTTLVSNYGYTF.

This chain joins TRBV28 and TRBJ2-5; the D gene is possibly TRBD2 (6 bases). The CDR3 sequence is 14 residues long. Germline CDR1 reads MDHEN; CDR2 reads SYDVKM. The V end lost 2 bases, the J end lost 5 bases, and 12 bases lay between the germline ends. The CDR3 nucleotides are TGTGCCAGCAGTTTACCATCGGAGGGTGAGACCCAGTACTTC. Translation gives CASSLPSEGETQYF.

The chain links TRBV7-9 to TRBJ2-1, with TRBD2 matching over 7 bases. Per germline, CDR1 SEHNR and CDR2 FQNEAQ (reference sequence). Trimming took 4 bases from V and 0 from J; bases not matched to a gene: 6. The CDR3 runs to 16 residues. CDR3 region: CASSSSRGGSYNEQFF. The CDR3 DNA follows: TGTGCCAGCAGCTCGTCGCGCGGGGGCTCCTACAATGAGCAGTTCTTC.

The CDR3 nucleotides read TGTGCCAGTAGTATGATCGACGGCGGATCCTACGAGCAGTACTTC. This encodes CASSMIDGGSYEQYF. The chain combines TRBV19 with TRBJ2-7; D gene uncertain. This CDR3 region has 15 residues. Trimming took 3 bases from V and 1 from J, leaving 13 bases between them. CDR1 is LNHDA, CDR2 SQIVND, per germline (reference sequence).

The CDR3 loop is CASRPDRASNQPQHF. The CDR3 DNA is TGTGCCAGCAGACCGGACAGGGCTAGCAATCAGCCCCAGCATTTT. V and J are TRBV28 and TRBJ1-5; 8 positions match TRBD1. Germline lookup yields CDR1 MDHEN and CDR2 SYDVKM. J was trimmed by 0 bases and V by 6 bases; bases with no gene match: 4. The CDR3 sequence is 15 residues long.

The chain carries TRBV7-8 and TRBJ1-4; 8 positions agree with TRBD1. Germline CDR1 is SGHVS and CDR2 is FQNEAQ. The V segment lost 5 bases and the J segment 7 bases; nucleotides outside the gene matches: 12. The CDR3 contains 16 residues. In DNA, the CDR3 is TGTGCCAGCAGCCCCCGACAGGGGCCGACGAGTGAAAAACTGTTTTTT. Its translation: CASSPRQGPTSEKLFF. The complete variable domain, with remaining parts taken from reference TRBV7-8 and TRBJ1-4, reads GAGVSQSPRYKVAKRGQDVALRCDPISGHVSLFWYQQALGQGPEFLTYFQNEAQLDKSGLPSDRFFAERPEGSVSTLKIQRTQQEDSAVYLCASSPRQGPTSEKLFFGSGTQLSVL.

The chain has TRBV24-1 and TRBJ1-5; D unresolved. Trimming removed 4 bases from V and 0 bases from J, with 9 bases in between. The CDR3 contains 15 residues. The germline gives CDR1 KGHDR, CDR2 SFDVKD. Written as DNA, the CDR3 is TGTGCCACCAGTGAAAGAACAGATAGCAATCAGCCCCAGCATTTT. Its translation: CATSERTDSNQPQHF.

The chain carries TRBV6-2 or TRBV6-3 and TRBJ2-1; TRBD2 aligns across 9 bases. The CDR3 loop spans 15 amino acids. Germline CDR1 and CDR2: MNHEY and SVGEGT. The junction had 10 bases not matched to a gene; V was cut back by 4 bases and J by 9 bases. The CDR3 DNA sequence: TGTGCCAGCAGTTCCGGGACTAGCAAATCGATTGAGCAGTTCTTC. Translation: CASSSGTSKSIEQFF.

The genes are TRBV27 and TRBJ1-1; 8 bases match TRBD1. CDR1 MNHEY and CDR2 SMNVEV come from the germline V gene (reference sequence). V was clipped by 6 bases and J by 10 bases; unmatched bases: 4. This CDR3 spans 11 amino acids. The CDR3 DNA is TGTGCCAGCAGGACAGACAGGGGAGCTTTCTTT. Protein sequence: CASRTDRGAFF.

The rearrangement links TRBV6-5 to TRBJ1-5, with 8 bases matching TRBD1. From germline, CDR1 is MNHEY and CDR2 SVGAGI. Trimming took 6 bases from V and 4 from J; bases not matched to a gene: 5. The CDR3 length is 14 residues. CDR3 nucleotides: TGTGCCAGCAGAACGACAGGGGTTAATCAGCCCCAGCATTTT. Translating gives CASRTTGVNQPQHF.

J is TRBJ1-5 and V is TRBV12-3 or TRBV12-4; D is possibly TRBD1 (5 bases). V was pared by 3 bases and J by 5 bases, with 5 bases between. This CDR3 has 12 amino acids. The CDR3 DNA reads TGTGCCAGCAGTTTGGGGCATCAGCCCCAGCATTTT. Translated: CASSLGHQPQHF.

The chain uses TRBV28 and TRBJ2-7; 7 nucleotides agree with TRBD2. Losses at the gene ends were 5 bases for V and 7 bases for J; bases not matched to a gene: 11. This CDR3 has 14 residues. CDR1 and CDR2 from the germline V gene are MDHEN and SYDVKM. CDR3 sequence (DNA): TGTGCCAGCAGTGGAATTAGCGGGCCTGGAGAGCAGTACTTC. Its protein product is CASSGISGPGEQYF.

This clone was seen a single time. The CDR3 loop is CASSIGRRTGGRWGNQPQHF. The CDR3 nucleotides read TGTGCCAGTAGTATAGGCCGTCGGACAGGGGGCCGTTGGGGCAATCAGCCCCAGCATTTT. The chain links TRBV19 to TRBJ1-5; TRBD1 agrees at 11 bases. CDR3 length: 20 amino acids. Per the germline V gene, CDR1 is LNHDA and CDR2 is SQIVND (reference sequence). Germline trimming cut 1 base from V and 2 bases from J; bases unmatched to any gene: 13.

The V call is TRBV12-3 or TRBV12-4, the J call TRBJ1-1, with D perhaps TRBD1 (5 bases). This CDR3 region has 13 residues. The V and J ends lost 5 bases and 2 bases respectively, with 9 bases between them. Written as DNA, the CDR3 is TGTGCCAGCAGTACCAGGGTAAACACTGAAGCTTTCTTT. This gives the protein CASSTRVNTEAFF.

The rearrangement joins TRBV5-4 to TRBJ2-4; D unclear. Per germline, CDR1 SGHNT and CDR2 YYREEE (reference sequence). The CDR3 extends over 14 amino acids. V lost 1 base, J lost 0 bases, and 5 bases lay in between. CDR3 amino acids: CASSLTEAKNIQYF. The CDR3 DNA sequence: TGTGCCAGCAGCTTGACAGAAGCCAAAAACATTCAGTACTTC.

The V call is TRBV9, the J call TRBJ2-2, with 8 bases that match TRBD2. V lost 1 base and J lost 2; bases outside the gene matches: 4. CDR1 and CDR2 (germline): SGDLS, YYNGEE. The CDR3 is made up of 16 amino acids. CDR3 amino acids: CASSVTGRENTGELFF. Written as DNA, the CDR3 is TGTGCCAGCAGCGTAACCGGGAGGGAAAACACCGGGGAGCTGTTTTTT.

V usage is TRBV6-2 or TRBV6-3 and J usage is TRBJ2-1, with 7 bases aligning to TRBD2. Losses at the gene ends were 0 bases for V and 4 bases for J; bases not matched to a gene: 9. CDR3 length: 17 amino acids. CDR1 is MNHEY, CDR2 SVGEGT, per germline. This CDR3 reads CASSYSPGAGLYNEQFF. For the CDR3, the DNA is TGTGCCAGCAGTTACTCGCCGGGAGCGGGATTATACAATGAGCAGTTCTTC.

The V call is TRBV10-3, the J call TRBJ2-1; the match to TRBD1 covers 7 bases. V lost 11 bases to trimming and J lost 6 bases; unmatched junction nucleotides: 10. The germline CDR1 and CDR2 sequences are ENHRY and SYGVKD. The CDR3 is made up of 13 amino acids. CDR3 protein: CACWDSSINEQFF. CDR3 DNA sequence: TGTGCCTGCTGGGACAGTTCTATCAATGAGCAGTTCTTC.

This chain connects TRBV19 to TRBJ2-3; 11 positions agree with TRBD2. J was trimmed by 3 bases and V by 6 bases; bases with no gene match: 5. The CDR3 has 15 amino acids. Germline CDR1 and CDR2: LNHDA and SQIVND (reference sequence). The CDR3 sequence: CASRSSSGRTDTQYF. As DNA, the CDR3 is TGTGCCAGTAGGTCATCTAGCGGGAGGACAGATACGCAGTATTTT.

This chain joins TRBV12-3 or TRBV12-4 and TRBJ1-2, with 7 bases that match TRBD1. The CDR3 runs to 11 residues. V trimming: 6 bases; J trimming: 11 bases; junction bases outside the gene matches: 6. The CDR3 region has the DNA TGTGCCAGCAGCAGGACAGGACGTTACACCTTC. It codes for CASSRTGRYTF.

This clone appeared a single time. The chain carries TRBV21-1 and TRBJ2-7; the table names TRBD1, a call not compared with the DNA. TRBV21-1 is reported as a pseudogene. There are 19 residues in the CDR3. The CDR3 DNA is TGTGCCAGCAGCATCTACCGGGACAGGGGAACCATCGGCTACTACGAGCAGTACTTC. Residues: CASSIYRDRGTIGYYEQYF.

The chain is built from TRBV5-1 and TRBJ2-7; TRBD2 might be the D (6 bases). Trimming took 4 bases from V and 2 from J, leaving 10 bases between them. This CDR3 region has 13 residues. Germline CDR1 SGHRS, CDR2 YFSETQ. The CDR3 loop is CASSVGTAYEQYF. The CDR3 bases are TGCGCCAGCAGCGTTGGGACTGCCTACGAGCAGTACTTC.

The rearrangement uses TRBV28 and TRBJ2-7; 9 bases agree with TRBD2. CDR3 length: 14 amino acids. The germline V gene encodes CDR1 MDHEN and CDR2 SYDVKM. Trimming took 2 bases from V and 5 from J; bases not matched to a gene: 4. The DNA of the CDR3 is TGTGCCAGCAGTTTAGGGACTAGCCGTCACGAGCAGTACTTC. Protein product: CASSLGTSRHEQYF.